This T cell receptor beta chain was sequenced for a study of T cells in Graves' hyperthyroidism and ophthalmopathy. The hyperthyroidism was newly diagnosed and had lasted under 2 months; the patients were aged 18 to 65. Regions amplified from RNA transcripts were the TCR beta CDR3 regions. The HTBI primer set drove a first-round RT-PCR of the TCR CDR3. From the multiplex PCR reads, TCRdb called clonotypes with MiXCR, one entry per CDR3 protein. The sample holds 750,000 to 950,000 distinct CDR3 sequences, roughly 37% seen once. Material: blood. This receptor was identified in a man between 18 and 35 years old with Graves' hyperthyroidism.

CDR3 coding DNA: TGTGCCAGCAGCCAAGGAACGGGATATGGAAACACCATATATTTT. Translating gives CASSQGTGYGNTIYF. This rearrangement joins TRBV7-2 to TRBJ1-3; D gene unclear. Germline CDR1 is SGHTA and CDR2 is FQGNSA. V lost 5 bases and J lost 3, with 14 bases in between. CDR3 length: 15 amino acids.